This TCR beta chain was sequenced for a study of blood T cell repertoires in COVID-19. Study in general: The United States, Italy and Spain supplied acute and convalescent COVID-19 samples.

The V and J ends lost 6 bases and 4 bases, in that order; junction bases with no gene match: 5. Germline V gene data show CDR1 as MNHEY and CDR2 as SVGAGI. The CDR3 sequence is 13 residues long. In the authors' methods: Reference gene primer amplification in the assay estimated nucleated cell counts. Generated by immunoSEQ multiplex PCR, the TCRdb table keeps only in-frame clones and is missing some. The V and J calls and the clone size are those of that table, but D and trimming were determined from the DNA. This table has over 250,000 clones, 90% appearing once. Cohorts were determined from participant-reported clinical history. Each recovered donor of Cohort 3 presented with two negative PCRs, clearance, or symptom resolution.

V is TRBV6-5 and J is TRBJ1-1, with 7 bases lining up with TRBD1. This sequence originates from a man aged 55-75 years who had recovered from COVID-19. Input material: PBMCs or T cells enriched from blood (not recorded which). CDR3 region: CASSLQGTTEAFF. In nucleotides, the CDR3 is TGTGCCAGCAGCCTACAGGGGACCACTGAAGCTTTCTTT.